The T cell receptor beta chain described here comes from a study of T-cell reconstitution after alpha-beta-depleted transplantation in children. Unique molecular identifiers were incorporated into the prepared TCRbeta library. TCRdb reprocessed the PCR reads via MiXCR and lists one record per CDR3 protein. The sample lists around 200,000 distinct CDR3 sequences; about 6.3% were seen once. The CDR3 totals 16 residues. Per the germline V gene, CDR1 is MNHNS and CDR2 is SASEGT. V trimming: 1 base; J trimming: 8 bases; junction bases outside the gene matches: 12. For this clonotype: A much larger clone sits a single nucleotide away, making a read error possible.

The V call is TRBV6-1, the J call TRBJ2-3, with 7 bases matching TRBD1. The origin of this receptor is a human donor who donated a stem cell graft to a child with Wiskott-Aldrich syndrome. The sample consisted of PBMCs from the stem cell graft donor, taken from the stem cell graft. CDR3 nucleotide sequence: TGTGCCAGCAGTGAAGTAGACGGTCCCCCAGGGGGTACGCAGTATTTT. Translation gives CASSEVDGPPGGTQYF.